These 13 T cell receptor beta chains were all obtained from the same sample, sequenced in a study of cytomegalovirus exposure and HLA in healthy donors (dated by TCRdb to about 2017). Library generation was performed with the immunoSEQ multiplex PCR assay. For the multiplex PCR, a mixture combining 60 forward primers for TCR Vbeta segments and 13 reverse primers for TCR Jbeta segments was used. TCRdb carries this immuneACCESS record with in-frame sequences only. Its versions omit some clonotypes, under half of them owing to an unresolved V gene in the studies checked, with the rest unexplained. This sample comprises some 170,000 clones, roughly four fifths of them detected only once. 1% of the sample goes to the ten largest clones. The sequenced sample was PBMCs. The receptor source for this set is a woman between 35 and 50 years old in good health and CMV-seronegative.

This clone came up once. This chain connects TRBV2 to TRBJ1-1; D gene uncertain. Germline lookup yields CDR1 SNHLY and CDR2 FYNNEI. The CDR3 is made up of 14 amino acids. V lost 4 bases and J 7 bases, leaving 16 bases between the germline ends. The DNA of the CDR3 is TGTGCCAGCAGTGCGAGGGTCCCCCCTGTTGAAGCTTTCTTT. It yields the protein CASSARVPPVEAFF.

This clone was seen more than once but under ten times. The chain has TRBV11-3 and TRBJ1-1, with D perhaps TRBD1 (5 bases). Deletions cut 4 bases from V and 6 bases from J, with 15 bases between. The germline CDR1 and CDR2 sequences are SGHNT and YENEEA. This CDR3 is 14 amino acids long. The CDR3 sequence is CASSSQRTGAEAFF. The CDR3 nucleotides are TGTGCCAGCAGCTCCCAAAGGACGGGGGCTGAAGCTTTCTTT.

The chain uses TRBV28 and TRBJ2-7; D perhaps matches TRBD2 (5 bases). This CDR3 spans 16 amino acids. V lost 5 bases to trimming and J lost 4 bases, with 21 bases between them. Germline V CDR1 and CDR2: MDHEN, SYDVKM. The CDR3 protein is CASSPLGRVLLYEQYF. CDR3 DNA sequence: TGTGCCAGCAGTCCACTAGGCCGGGTTTTACTTTACGAGCAGTACTTC. Filled out from reference TRBV28 and TRBJ2-7, the complete variable domain reads DVKVTQSSRYLVKRTGEKVFLECVQDMDHENMFWYRQDPGLGLRLIYFSYDVKMKEKGDIPEGYSVSREKKERFSLILESASTNQTSMYLCASSPLGRVLLYEQYFGPGTRLTVT.

This clone was observed a few times. The V and J genes are TRBV6-1 and TRBJ2-1; maybe TRBD1 (6 bases). The germline V gene encodes CDR1 MNHNS and CDR2 SASEGT. The V end lost 2 bases, the J end lost 4 bases, and 15 bases lay between the germline ends. The CDR3 covers 16 residues. The DNA of the CDR3 is TGTGCCAGCAGTGAATGGACAGTCCCCCCTTACAATGAGCAGTTCTTC. Protein product: CASSEWTVPPYNEQFF.

The rearrangement uses TRBV25-1 and TRBJ2-2; the D gene is possibly TRBD1 (6 bases). The length of the CDR3 is 18 residues. The germline CDR1 and CDR2 sequences are MGHDK and SYGVNS. The V end was cut by 6 bases, the J end by 0 bases, with 20 bases between. CDR3: CASSPPRDNYANTGELFF. The CDR3 DNA reads as TGTGCCAGCAGCCCACCTCGGGACAACTACGCGAACACCGGGGAGCTGTTTTTT. Using reference TRBV25-1 and TRBJ2-2 for the parts outside the CDR3, the full variable domain is EADIYQTPRYLVIGTGKKITLECSQTMGHDKMYWYQQDPGMELHLIHYSYGVNSTEKGDLSSESTVSRIRTEHFPLTLESARPSHTSQYLCASSPPRDNYANTGELFFGEGSRLTVL.

This CDR3 is CASSLTGGSDEQFF. CDR3 in DNA: TGTGCCAGCAGCCTAACAGGGGGTAGCGATGAGCAGTTCTTC. The V and J genes are TRBV7-9 and TRBJ2-1, with 8 bases fitting TRBD1. After removal of 5 bases from V and 8 bases from J, the junction contained 8 bases not matched to a gene. CDR3 length: 14 amino acids. Germline V gene lookup returns CDR1 SEHNR and CDR2 FQNEAQ (reference sequence).

With regard to this clone: A junction end diverges from the germline sequence, so it may reflect a read error. The rearrangement joins TRBV4-2 to TRBJ1-2; TRBD1 matches 7 bases. CDR1 LGHNA and CDR2 YNFKEQ come from the germline V gene. The CDR3 runs 14 residues. CDR3: CASSPQGGLEGCTF. The DNA for the CDR3 is TGTGCCAGCAGCCCTCAGGGGGGACTAGAGGGCTGCACCTTC.

The genes are TRBV6-1 and TRBJ2-2; a weak D match, TRBD1 (5 bases). V lost 4 bases to trimming and J lost 4 bases, with 13 bases between them. Germline V gives CDR1 MNHNS, CDR2 SASEGT. CDR3 length: 15 residues. CDR3 bases: TGTGCCAGCAGTGGGGGCCTCTCCCTCACCGGGGAGCTGTTTTTT. It specifies CASSGGLSLTGELFF.

The chain is built from TRBV2 and TRBJ1-1; 8 positions agree with TRBD1. The length of the CDR3 is 13 residues. The J segment lost 7 bases and the V segment lost 5 bases, leaving 6 bases of the junction unmatched. Germline CDR1 reads SNHLY; CDR2 reads FYNNEI. CDR3 sequence reads: CASSQDRVNEAFF. The CDR3 DNA reads TGTGCCAGCAGTCAGGACAGGGTAAATGAAGCTTTCTTT.

This rearrangement joins TRBV4-1 to TRBJ2-3, with TRBD2 matching over 9 bases. This CDR3 has 18 amino acids. Losses at the gene ends were 0 bases for V and 2 bases for J; bases not matched to a gene: 9. From germline, CDR1 is MGHRA and CDR2 YSYEKL. CDR3 in DNA: TGCGCCAGCAGCCAAGAGCCTAGCGGGACCCTCTACACAGATACGCAGTATTTT. Encoded protein: CASSQEPSGTLYTDTQYF.

The chain recombines TRBV6-5 with TRBJ1-2; perhaps TRBD1 as D (6 bases). The CDR3 runs to 11 residues. V dropped 5 bases and J dropped 8 bases, with 9 bases sitting between them. Germline V CDR1 and CDR2: MNHEY, SVGAGI. In DNA form, the CDR3 reads TGTGCCAGCAGTGGCCAGGGGGGCTACACCTTC. Amino acids: CASSGQGGYTF.

The chain couples TRBV2 to TRBJ2-3; TRBD2 agrees at 8 bases. CDR1 SNHLY and CDR2 FYNNEI come from the germline V gene. The junction had 4 bases not matched to a gene; V was cut back by 4 bases and J by 1 base. The CDR3 consists of 15 residues. The CDR3 sequence: CASSVRAGGTDTQYF. The CDR3 DNA is TGTGCCAGCAGTGTAAGAGCGGGAGGCACAGATACGCAGTATTTT.

This clone showed up just a few times. This sequence joins TRBV5-1 and TRBJ2-6; D is undetermined. Germline V lookup: CDR1 SGHRS, CDR2 YFSETQ. This CDR3 contains 14 residues. V gave up 7 bases and J gave up 0 bases, with 8 bases separating them. CDR3 loop: CASSEDSGANVLTF. CDR3 DNA: TGCGCCAGCTCAGAGGACTCTGGGGCCAACGTCCTGACTTTC.